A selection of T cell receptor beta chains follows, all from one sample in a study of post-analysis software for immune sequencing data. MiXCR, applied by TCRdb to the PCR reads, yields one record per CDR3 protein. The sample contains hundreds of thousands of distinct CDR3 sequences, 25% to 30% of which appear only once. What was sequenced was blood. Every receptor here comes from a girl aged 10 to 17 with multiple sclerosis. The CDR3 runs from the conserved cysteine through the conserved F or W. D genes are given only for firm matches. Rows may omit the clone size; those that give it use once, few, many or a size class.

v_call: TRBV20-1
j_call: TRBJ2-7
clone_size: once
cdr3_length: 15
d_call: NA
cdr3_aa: CSASGPQGPVLEQYF
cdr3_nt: TGCAGTGCTAGCGGACCTCAAGGGCCAGTTCTCGAGCAGTACTTC

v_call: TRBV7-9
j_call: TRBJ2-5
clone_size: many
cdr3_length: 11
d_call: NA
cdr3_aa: CASSPDGSGYF
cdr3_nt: TGTGCCAGCAGCCCGGACGGTTCAGGGTACTTC

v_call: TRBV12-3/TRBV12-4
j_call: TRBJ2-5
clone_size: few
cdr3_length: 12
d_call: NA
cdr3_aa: CASSGGGETQYF
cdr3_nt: TGTGCCAGTTCAGGGGGGGGAGAGACCCAGTACTTC

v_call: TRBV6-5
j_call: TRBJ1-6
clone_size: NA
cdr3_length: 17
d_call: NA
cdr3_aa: CASSYSSRSSYNSPLHF
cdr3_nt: TGTGCCAGCAGTTACTCGAGCAGGAGCTCCTATAATTCACCCCTCCACTTT

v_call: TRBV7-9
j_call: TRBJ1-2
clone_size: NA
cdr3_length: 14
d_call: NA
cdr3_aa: CASTESGTPYGYTF
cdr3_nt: TGTGCCAGCACCGAATCCGGGACGCCCTATGGCTACACCTTC

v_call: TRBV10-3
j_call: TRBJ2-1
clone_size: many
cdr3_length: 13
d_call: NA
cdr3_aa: CAISESGSNEQFF
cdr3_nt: TGTGCCATCAGTGAGTCCGGGAGCAATGAGCAGTTCTTC

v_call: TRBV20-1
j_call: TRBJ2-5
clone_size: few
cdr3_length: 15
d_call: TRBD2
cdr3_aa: CSARDGAGSQETQYF
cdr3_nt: TGCAGTGCTAGAGATGGAGCGGGGAGCCAAGAGACCCAGTACTTC

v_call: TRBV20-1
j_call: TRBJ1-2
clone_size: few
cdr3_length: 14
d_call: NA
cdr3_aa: CSATKDRVMSGYTF
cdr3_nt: TGCAGTGCCACGAAGGACCGTGTGATGAGTGGCTACACCTTC

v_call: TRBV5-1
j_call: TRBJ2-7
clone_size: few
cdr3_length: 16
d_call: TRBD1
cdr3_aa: CASSSEAGQGAGEQYF
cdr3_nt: TGCGCCAGCAGTTCGGAAGCGGGACAGGGGGCAGGGGAGCAGTACTTC

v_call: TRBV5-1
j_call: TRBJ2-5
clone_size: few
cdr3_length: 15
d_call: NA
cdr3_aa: CASSLADLITETQYF
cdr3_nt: TGCGCCAGCAGCTTGGCAGACCTGATCACTGAGACCCAGTACTTC

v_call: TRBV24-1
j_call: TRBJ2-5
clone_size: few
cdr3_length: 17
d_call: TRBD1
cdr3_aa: CATSDPSDRGPGETQYF
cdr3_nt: TGTGCCACCAGTGATCCATCGGACAGGGGGCCGGGGGAGACCCAGTACTTC

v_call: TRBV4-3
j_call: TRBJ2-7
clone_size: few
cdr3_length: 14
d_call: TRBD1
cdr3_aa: CASSQDRDRDEQYF
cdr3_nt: TGCGCCAGCAGCCAAGATCGAGACAGGGACGAGCAGTACTTC

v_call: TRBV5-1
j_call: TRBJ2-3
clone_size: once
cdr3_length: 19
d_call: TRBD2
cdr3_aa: CASSFERRTSGRRADTKYF
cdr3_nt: TGCGCCAGCAGCTTCGAGCGTCGGACTAGCGGGAGACGGGCAGATACGAAGTATTTT

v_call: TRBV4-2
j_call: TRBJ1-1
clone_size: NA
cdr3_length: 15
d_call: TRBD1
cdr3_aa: CASSRETGPNTEAFF
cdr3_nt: TGTGCCAGCAGCCGAGAGACAGGGCCGAACACTGAAGCTTTCTTT

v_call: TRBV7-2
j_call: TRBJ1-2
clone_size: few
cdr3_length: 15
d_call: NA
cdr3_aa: CASGPPGRLPIGYTF
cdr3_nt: TGTGCCAGCGGGCCCCCGGGCAGGCTCCCCATTGGCTACACCTTC

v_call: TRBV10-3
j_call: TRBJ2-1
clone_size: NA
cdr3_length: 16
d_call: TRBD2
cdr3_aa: CAIGRVAGGSYNEQFF
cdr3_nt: TGTGCCATCGGGAGGGTAGCGGGAGGATCCTACAATGAGCAGTTCTTC

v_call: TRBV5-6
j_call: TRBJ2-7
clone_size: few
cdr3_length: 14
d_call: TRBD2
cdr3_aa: CASSLWGLANEQYF
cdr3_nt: TGTGCCAGCAGCTTGTGGGGACTAGCGAACGAGCAGTACTTC

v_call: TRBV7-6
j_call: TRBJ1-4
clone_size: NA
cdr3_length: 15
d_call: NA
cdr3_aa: CASSFGAEPGEKLFF
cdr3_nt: TGTGCCAGCAGCTTCGGGGCAGAGCCGGGTGAAAAACTGTTTTTT

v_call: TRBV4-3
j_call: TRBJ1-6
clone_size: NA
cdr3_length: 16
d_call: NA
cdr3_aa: CASSQLRGVLDSPRHF
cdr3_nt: TGCGCCAGCAGCCAGCTGAGGGGGGTTCTCGACTCACCCCGCCACTTT

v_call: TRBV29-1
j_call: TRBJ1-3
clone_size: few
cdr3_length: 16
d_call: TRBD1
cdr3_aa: CSVGDRGDNTGNTIYF
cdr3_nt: TGCAGCGTTGGGGACAGGGGGGATAATACTGGAAACACCATATATTTT

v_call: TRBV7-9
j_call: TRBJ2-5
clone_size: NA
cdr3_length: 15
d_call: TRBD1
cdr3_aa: CASSNTQGGQEAQYF
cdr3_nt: TGTGCCAGCAGCAACACACAGGGGGGTCAAGAGGCCCAGTACTTC

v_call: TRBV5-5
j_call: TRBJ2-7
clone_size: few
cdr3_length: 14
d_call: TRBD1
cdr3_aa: CASSWTGPAYEQYF
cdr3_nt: TGTGCCAGCAGCTGGACAGGGCCGGCCTACGAGCAGTACTTC

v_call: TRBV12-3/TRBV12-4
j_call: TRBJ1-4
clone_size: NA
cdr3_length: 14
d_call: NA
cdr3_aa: CASSLGRGVEKLFF
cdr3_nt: TGTGCCAGCAGTTTGGGCAGGGGAGTTGAAAAACTGTTTTTT

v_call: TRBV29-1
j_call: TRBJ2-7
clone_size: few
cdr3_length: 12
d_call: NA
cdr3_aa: CSVSSGLYEQYF
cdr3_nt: TGCAGCGTTTCGTCGGGACTCTACGAGCAGTACTTC

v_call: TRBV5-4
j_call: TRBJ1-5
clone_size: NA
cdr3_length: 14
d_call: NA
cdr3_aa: CASSLRGTRQPQHF
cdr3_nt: TGTGCCAGCAGCTTGCGAGGGACGAGGCAGCCCCAGCATTTT

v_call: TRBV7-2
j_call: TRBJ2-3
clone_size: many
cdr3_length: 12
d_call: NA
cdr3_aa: CASSLSYGTQYF
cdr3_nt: TGTGCCAGCAGCTTGAGCTATGGTACGCAGTATTTT

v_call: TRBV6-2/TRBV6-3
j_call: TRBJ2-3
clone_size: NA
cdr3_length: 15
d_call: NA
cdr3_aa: CASSSPPLSTDTQYF
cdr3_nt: TGTGCCAGCAGTTCCCCTCCCCTCAGCACAGATACGCAGTATTTT

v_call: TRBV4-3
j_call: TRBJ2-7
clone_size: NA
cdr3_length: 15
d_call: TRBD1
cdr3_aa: CASSPGTGAALEQYF
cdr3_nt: TGCGCCAGCAGCCCCGGGACAGGTGCGGCTTTGGAGCAGTACTTC

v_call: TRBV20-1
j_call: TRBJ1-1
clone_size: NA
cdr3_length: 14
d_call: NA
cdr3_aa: CSARDQQGWTEAFF
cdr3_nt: TGCAGTGCTAGAGATCAGCAGGGATGGACTGAAGCTTTCTTT

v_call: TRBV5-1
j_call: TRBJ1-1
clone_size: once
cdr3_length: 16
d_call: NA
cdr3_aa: CASSSGTLSSGFGAFF
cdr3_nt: TGCGCCAGCAGCTCCGGGACGCTGTCTTCCGGCTTCGGAGCTTTCTTT

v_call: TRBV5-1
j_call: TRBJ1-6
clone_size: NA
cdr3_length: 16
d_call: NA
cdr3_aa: CASSLRAGLGDSPRHF
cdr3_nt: TGCGCCAGCAGCTTGAGGGCAGGCCTAGGGGATTCACCCCGCCACTTT

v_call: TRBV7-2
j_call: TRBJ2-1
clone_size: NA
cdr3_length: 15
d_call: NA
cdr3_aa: CAGSPTGSRDDEQFF
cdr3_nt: TGTGCCGGCAGCCCCACGGGGAGCAGGGACGATGAGCAGTTCTTC

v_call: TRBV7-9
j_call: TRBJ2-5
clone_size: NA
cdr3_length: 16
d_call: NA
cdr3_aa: CASSYLSQDYQETQYF
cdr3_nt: TGTGCCAGCAGCTACCTAAGTCAGGACTACCAAGAGACCCAGTACTTC

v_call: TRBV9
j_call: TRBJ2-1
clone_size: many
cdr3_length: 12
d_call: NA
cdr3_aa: CASSVGTNEQFF
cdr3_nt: TGTGCCAGCAGCGTAGGTACCAATGAGCAGTTCTTC

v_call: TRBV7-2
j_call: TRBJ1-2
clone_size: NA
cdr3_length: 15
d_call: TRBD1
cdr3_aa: CASSNGGQGHYGYTF
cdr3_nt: TGTGCCAGCAGCAACGGCGGACAGGGCCACTATGGCTACACCTTC

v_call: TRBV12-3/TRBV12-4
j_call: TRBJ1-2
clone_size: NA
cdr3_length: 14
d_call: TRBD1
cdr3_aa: CASSSRQGTYGYTF
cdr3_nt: TGTGCCAGCAGTTCCAGACAGGGGACCTATGGCTACACCTTC

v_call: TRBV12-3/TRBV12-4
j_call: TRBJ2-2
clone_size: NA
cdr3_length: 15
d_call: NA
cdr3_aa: CASSPYSGTTGELFF
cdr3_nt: TGTGCCAGCAGTCCCTACTCAGGGACCACCGGGGAGCTGTTTTTT

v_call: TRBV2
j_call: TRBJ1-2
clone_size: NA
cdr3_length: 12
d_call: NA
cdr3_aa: CASNPRPNGYTF
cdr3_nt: TGTGCCAGCAACCCGCGACCGAATGGCTACACCTTC

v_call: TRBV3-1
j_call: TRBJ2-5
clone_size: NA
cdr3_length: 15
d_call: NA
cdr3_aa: CASSQGPGPLETQYF
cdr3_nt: TGTGCCAGCAGCCAAGGCCCGGGACCGCTAGAGACCCAGTACTTC

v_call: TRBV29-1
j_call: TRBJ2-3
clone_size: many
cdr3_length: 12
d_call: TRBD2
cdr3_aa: CSVSGGTDTQYF
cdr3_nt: TGCAGCGTGAGCGGGGGAACAGATACGCAGTATTTT

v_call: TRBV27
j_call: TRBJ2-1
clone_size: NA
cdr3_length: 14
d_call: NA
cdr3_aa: CASSAGRGGNEQFF
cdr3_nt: TGTGCCAGCAGTGCAGGGAGGGGGGGCAATGAGCAGTTCTTC

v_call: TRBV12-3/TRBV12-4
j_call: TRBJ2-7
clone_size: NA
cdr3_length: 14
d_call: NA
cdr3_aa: CASSLGTAPNEQYF
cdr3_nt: TGTGCCAGCAGTTTAGGGACAGCCCCTAACGAGCAGTACTTC

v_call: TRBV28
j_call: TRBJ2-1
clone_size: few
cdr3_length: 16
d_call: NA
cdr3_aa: CASSQRSPSSYNEQFF
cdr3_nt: TGTGCCAGCAGTCAGCGGTCCCCGAGCTCCTACAATGAGCAGTTCTTC

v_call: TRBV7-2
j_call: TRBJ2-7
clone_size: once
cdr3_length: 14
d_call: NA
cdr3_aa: CASGQAGLGNEQYF
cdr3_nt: TGTGCCAGCGGCCAAGCAGGGCTAGGAAACGAGCAGTACTTC

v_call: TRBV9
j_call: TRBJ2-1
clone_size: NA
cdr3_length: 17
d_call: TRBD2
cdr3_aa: CASSPRQTSGSYNEQFF
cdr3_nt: TGTGCCAGCAGCCCACGACAAACTAGCGGGAGTTACAATGAGCAGTTCTTC

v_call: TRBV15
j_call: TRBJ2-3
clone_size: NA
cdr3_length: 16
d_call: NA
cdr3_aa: CATSGFSGATRGTQYF
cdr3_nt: TGTGCCACCAGTGGTTTCAGCGGAGCTACCCGGGGTACGCAGTATTTT

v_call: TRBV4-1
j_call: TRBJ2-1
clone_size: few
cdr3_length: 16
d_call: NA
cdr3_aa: CASSQERQATYNEQFF
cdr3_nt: TGCGCCAGCAGCCAGGAAAGACAGGCGACGTACAATGAGCAGTTCTTC

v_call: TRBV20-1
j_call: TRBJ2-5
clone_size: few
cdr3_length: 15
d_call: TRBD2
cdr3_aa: CSARAGTSVQETQYF
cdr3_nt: TGCAGTGCTAGAGCCGGGACTAGCGTACAAGAGACCCAGTACTTC

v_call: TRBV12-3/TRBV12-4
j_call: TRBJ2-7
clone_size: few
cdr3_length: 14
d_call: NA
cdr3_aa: CASSLQGGWNEQYF
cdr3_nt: TGTGCCAGCAGTCTGCAGGGTGGGTGGAACGAGCAGTACTTC

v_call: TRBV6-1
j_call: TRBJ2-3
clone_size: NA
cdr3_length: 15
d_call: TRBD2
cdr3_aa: CASSVLADPTDTQYF
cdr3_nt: TGTGCCAGCAGTGTACTAGCGGACCCCACAGATACGCAGTATTTT

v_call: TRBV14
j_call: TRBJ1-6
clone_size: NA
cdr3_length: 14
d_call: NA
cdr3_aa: CASSQVPGNSPLHF
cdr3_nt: TGTGCCAGCAGCCAAGTTCCGGGCAATTCACCCCTCCACTTT

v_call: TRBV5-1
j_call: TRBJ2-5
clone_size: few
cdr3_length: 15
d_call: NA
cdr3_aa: CASSLSRGAQETQYF
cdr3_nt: TGCGCCAGCAGCTTGAGTAGGGGAGCCCAAGAGACCCAGTACTTC

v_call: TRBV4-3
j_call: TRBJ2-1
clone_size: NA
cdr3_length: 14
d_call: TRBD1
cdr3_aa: CASSQQTGFDEQFF
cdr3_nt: TGCGCCAGCAGCCAACAGACAGGGTTCGATGAGCAGTTCTTC

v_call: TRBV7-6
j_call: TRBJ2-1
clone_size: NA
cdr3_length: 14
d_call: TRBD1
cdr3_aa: CASRTGSGHDEQFF
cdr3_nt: TGTGCCAGCAGGACAGGGTCAGGACACGATGAGCAGTTCTTC

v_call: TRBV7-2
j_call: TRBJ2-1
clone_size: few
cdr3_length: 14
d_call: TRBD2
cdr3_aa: CASLAGGPFNEQFF
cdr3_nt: TGTGCCAGTCTAGCGGGGGGGCCTTTCAATGAGCAGTTCTTC

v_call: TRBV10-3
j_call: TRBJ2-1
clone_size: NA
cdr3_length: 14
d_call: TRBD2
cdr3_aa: CAIRPHADYRGEFF
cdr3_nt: TGTGCCATCAGGCCCCACGCAGACTATCGGGGGGAGTTCTTC

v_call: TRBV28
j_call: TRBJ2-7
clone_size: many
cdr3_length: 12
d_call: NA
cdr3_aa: CASSPLPYEQYF
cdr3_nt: TGTGCCAGCAGCCCCTTACCCTACGAGCAGTACTTC

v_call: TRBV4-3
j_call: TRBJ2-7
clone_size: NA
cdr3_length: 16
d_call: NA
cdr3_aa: CASSLEVQDRPYEQYF
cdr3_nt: TGCGCCAGCAGCCTCGAGGTCCAAGACAGGCCCTACGAGCAGTACTTC